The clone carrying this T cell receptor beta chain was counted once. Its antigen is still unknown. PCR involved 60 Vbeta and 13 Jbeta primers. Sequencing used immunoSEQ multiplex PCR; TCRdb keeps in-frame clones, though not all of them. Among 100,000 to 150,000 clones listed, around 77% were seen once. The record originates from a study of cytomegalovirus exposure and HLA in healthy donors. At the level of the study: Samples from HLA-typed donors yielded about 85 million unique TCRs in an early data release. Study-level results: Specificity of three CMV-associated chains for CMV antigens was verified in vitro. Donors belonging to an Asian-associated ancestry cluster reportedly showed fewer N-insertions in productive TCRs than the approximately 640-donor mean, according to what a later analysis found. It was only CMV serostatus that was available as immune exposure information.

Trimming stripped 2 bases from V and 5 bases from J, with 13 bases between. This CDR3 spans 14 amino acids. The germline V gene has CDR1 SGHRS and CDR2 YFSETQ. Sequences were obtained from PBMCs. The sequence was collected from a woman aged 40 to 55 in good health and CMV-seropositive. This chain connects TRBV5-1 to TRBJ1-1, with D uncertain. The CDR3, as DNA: TGCGCCAGCAGCTTCTTGGACGGGGAGACTGAAGCTTTCTTT. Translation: CASSFLDGETEAFF.